This is a list of T cell receptor beta chains from one sample in a study of blood T cell repertoires in COVID-19. Assay used: immunoSEQ multiplex PCR; TCRdb lists only in-frame clones, some missing. The table has roughly 200,000 clones, around 90% seen once. Sequenced material: peripheral blood. The receptors originated from a man aged 70-80 years with acute or convalescent COVID-19. Each CDR3 is given with its conserved first and last residue. Each record gives: clone size, J gene, D gene, V gene, CDR3 DNA, CDR3 protein. The D gene is left open where the match is weak. Clone size is stated in some rows and not others, as once, few, many or a class when expanded.

size: .
J: TRBJ2-7
D: .
V: TRBV5-1
DNA: TGCGCCAGCAGGGGGCAGTACTACGAGCAGTACTTC
CDR3: CASRGQYYEQYF

size: .
J: TRBJ2-3
D: TRBD1
V: TRBV27
DNA: TGTGCCAGCAGTCCACAGGGGCTCCTGACGCAGTATTTT
CDR3: CASSPQGLLTQYF

size: .
J: TRBJ2-5
D: .
V: TRBV7-9
DNA: TGTGCCAGCAGCACACAGCAAGAGACCCAGTACTTC
CDR3: CASSTQQETQYF

size: .
J: TRBJ1-1
D: .
V: TRBV6-1
DNA: TGTGCCAGCAGTGAAATGTTAGTGTTGAACACTGAAGCTTTCTTT
CDR3: CASSEMLVLNTEAFF

size: .
J: TRBJ2-3
D: TRBD2
V: TRBV3-1/TRBV3-2
DNA: TGTGCCAGCAGCCAGAGTAGCGGGAGCGGCACAGATACGCAGTATTTT
CDR3: CASSQSSGSGTDTQYF

size: .
J: TRBJ1-5
D: .
V: TRBV7-2
DNA: TGTGCCAGCAGCCTACAAATAGCGGGTGGAGGGCCCCAGCATTTT
CDR3: CASSLQIAGGGPQHF

size: .
J: TRBJ2-6
D: TRBD1
V: TRBV12-5
DNA: TGTGCTAGTGGTTTTCAGGGACAGCCACGCTCTGGGGCCAACGTCCTGACTTTC
CDR3: CASGFQGQPRSGANVLTF

size: .
J: TRBJ1-5
D: .
V: TRBV28
DNA: TGTGCCAGCAGTAGCCAAGGAGCGGGCCGTAGCAATCAGCCCCAGCATTTT
CDR3: CASSSQGAGRSNQPQHF

size: once
J: TRBJ2-7
D: .
V: TRBV6-4
DNA: TGTGCCAGCAGCCCCCGTCCGAGGTCCTACGAGCAGTACTTC
CDR3: CASSPRPRSYEQYF

size: .
J: TRBJ2-2
D: .
V: TRBV6-5
DNA: TGTGCCAGCAGCCCCGCCGGGACATCTTACGGGGAGCTGTTTTTT
CDR3: CASSPAGTSYGELFF

size: .
J: TRBJ2-7
D: TRBD1
V: TRBV29-1
DNA: TGCAGCGCGAAGGGGGCCGGGGACGAGCAGTACTTC
CDR3: CSAKGAGDEQYF

size: .
J: TRBJ1-4
D: TRBD1
V: TRBV3-1/TRBV3-2
DNA: TGTGCCAGCAGCCAAGTAGGACAGGGAACCGAAAAACTGTTTTTT
CDR3: CASSQVGQGTEKLFF

size: .
J: TRBJ1-6
D: .
V: TRBV5-1
DNA: TGCGCCAGCAGCTTGGTAGAAGGGGTTAATTCACCCCTCCACTTT
CDR3: CASSLVEGVNSPLHF

size: .
J: TRBJ1-2
D: .
V: TRBV7-3
DNA: TGTGCCAGCAGCTCCGGGGTAGGGCTCTATGGCTACACCTTC
CDR3: CASSSGVGLYGYTF

size: .
J: TRBJ2-1
D: TRBD2
V: TRBV9
DNA: TGTGCCAGCAATAGGCGGGAGGGCAATGAGCAGTTCTTC
CDR3: CASNRREGNEQFF

size: .
J: TRBJ2-2
D: .
V: TRBV2
DNA: TGTGCCAGCAGTATCCAACTAGGGTCCGGGGAGCTGTTTTTT
CDR3: CASSIQLGSGELFF

size: once
J: TRBJ2-3
D: TRBD2
V: TRBV7-3
DNA: TGTGCCAGCAGCGCAACTAGCGGGAGGGCCTCGAATACGCAGTATTTT
CDR3: CASSATSGRASNTQYF

size: .
J: TRBJ1-2
D: TRBD1
V: TRBV19
DNA: TGTGCCAGTAGACTCGCCGGGACAGGGAACGGCTACACCTTC
CDR3: CASRLAGTGNGYTF

size: .
J: TRBJ1-1
D: TRBD1
V: TRBV11-2
DNA: TGTGCCAGCAGCTCAGGACAGGAACGGGAAGCTTTCTTT
CDR3: CASSSGQEREAFF

size: .
J: TRBJ2-5
D: TRBD1
V: TRBV7-3
DNA: TGTGCCAGCAGCTCATCCCTGCCGGGACAGGGGGCTGAGACCCAGTACTTC
CDR3: CASSSSLPGQGAETQYF

size: .
J: TRBJ1-4
D: TRBD1
V: TRBV7-6
DNA: TGTGCCAGCAGCTTATTCTCGGGACAGGGAAAACTGTTTTTT
CDR3: CASSLFSGQGKLFF

size: .
J: TRBJ1-2
D: TRBD1
V: TRBV28
DNA: TGTGCCAGCAGTTCCTTGAGAGACAGGGGGCGCGACTATGGCTACACCTTC
CDR3: CASSSLRDRGRDYGYTF

size: many
J: TRBJ1-1
D: .
V: TRBV29-1
DNA: TGCAGCGTTAGGGATACGGACTTTTCTGGGGCTTTCTTT
CDR3: CSVRDTDFSGAFF

size: once
J: TRBJ2-1
D: TRBD2
V: TRBV7-6
DNA: TGTGCCAGCAGCTCCGGGACTAGCTCCTACAATGAGCAGTTCTTC
CDR3: CASSSGTSSYNEQFF

size: .
J: TRBJ2-1
D: TRBD1
V: TRBV6-5
DNA: TGTGCCAGCAAGATGGACAGGGGCAACAATGAGCAGTTCTTC
CDR3: CASKMDRGNNEQFF

size: .
J: TRBJ1-1
D: TRBD1
V: TRBV27
DNA: TGTGCCAGCAGTCCTAATCTGGGACAGGGAAGCGCTGAAGCTTTCTTT
CDR3: CASSPNLGQGSAEAFF

size: .
J: TRBJ2-1
D: .
V: TRBV9
DNA: TGTGCCAGCAGCGTAGGGGTCTACAGCTCCTACAATGAGCAGTTCTTC
CDR3: CASSVGVYSSYNEQFF

size: once
J: TRBJ2-1
D: .
V: TRBV10-3
DNA: TGTGCCATCAGTGAGTCGGGGGCTAGCGGCTACAATGAGCAGTTCTTC
CDR3: CAISESGASGYNEQFF

size: .
J: TRBJ2-6
D: TRBD1
V: TRBV10-3
DNA: TGTGCCACCCGGCCCGGGACAGGGCCTCTTGGGGCCAACGTCCTGACTTTC
CDR3: CATRPGTGPLGANVLTF

size: .
J: TRBJ2-5
D: TRBD1
V: TRBV24-1
DNA: TGTGCCACCAGTGAAGGGACAGGGGAACGGGAGACCCAGTACTTC
CDR3: CATSEGTGERETQYF

size: .
J: TRBJ2-5
D: TRBD1
V: TRBV7-2
DNA: TGTGCCAGCAGCTACCGGGACAGGGGCGGGACCCAGTACTTC
CDR3: CASSYRDRGGTQYF

size: .
J: TRBJ1-2
D: .
V: TRBV7-2
DNA: TGTGCCAGCAGCTTAGTGGGGTGGGGCGGCTACACCTTC
CDR3: CASSLVGWGGYTF

size: .
J: TRBJ2-7
D: TRBD2
V: TRBV5-1
DNA: TGCGCCAGCAGCTTAGGTAGCGGGAGGGGCGACGAGCAGTACTTC
CDR3: CASSLGSGRGDEQYF

size: .
J: TRBJ1-3
D: TRBD1
V: TRBV3-1/TRBV3-2
DNA: TGTGCCAGCAGCCAAGACTTCTATCGGACAGGGGGCGTAAGGAACACCATATATTTT
CDR3: CASSQDFYRTGGVRNTIYF

size: .
J: TRBJ2-3
D: .
V: TRBV9
DNA: TGTGCCAGCAGCCTAGTAGCGGTTAGCACAGATACGCAGTATTTT
CDR3: CASSLVAVSTDTQYF

size: once
J: TRBJ2-7
D: .
V: TRBV7-2
DNA: TGTGCCAGCAGCTTAGGTCAAGCCACCTACGAGCAGTACTTC
CDR3: CASSLGQATYEQYF

size: .
J: TRBJ1-2
D: .
V: TRBV19
DNA: TGTGCCAGTAGTATACGGAGTGGCTACACCTTC
CDR3: CASSIRSGYTF

size: .
J: TRBJ2-1
D: TRBD2
V: TRBV7-2
DNA: TGTGCCAGCAGCTTCTATAGCGGGAGGGCCCGGAATAAGGAGAATGAGCAGTTCTTC
CDR3: CASSFYSGRARNKENEQFF

size: .
J: TRBJ2-1
D: TRBD1
V: TRBV7-8
DNA: TGTGCCAGCAGCCGGGGACAGGGGACGAATGAGCAGTTCTTC
CDR3: CASSRGQGTNEQFF

size: .
J: TRBJ2-7
D: TRBD2
V: TRBV28
DNA: TGTGCCAGCAGTTGGCGGGAGCGCCCCTACGAGCAGTACTTC
CDR3: CASSWRERPYEQYF

size: .
J: TRBJ1-1
D: TRBD1
V: TRBV6-5
DNA: TGTGCCAGCAGCCGACAGGGGAACACTGAAGCTTTCTTT
CDR3: CASSRQGNTEAFF

size: once
J: TRBJ1-6
D: .
V: TRBV4-2
DNA: TGTGCCAGCAGCCAAGAGCAAAGGGGGACACCCCTCCACTTT
CDR3: CASSQEQRGTPLHF

size: .
J: TRBJ2-2
D: TRBD2
V: TRBV5-1
DNA: TGCGCCAGCAGCTTAACTATAGCGGGAACGAACACCGGGGAGCTGTTTTTT
CDR3: CASSLTIAGTNTGELFF

size: .
J: TRBJ2-1
D: TRBD2
V: TRBV27
DNA: TGTGCCAGCAGTCCTCTCTGGCTAGCGGGAGGTTATGAGCAGTTCTTC
CDR3: CASSPLWLAGGYEQFF